The rows below give T cell receptor beta chains drawn from one sample of a study of radiotherapy plus CTLA-4 blockade in lung cancer. Measured with immunoSEQ multiplex PCR; TCRdb has only the in-frame clones, and not every one. This table holds some 15,000 clones, less than 75% found once. Material: peripheral blood, obtained from a patient treated with radiotherapy plus ipilimumab. All receptors derive from a human donor with non-small cell lung cancer whose response to radiotherapy plus ipilimumab could not be evaluated. Both conserved end residues are part of each CDR3. Fields, in order: V gene, CDR3 length, CDR3 protein.

v_call: TRBV19
cdr3_length: 15
cdr3_aa: CASSIVAGAENIQYF

v_call: TRBV6-5
cdr3_length: 14
cdr3_aa: CASSYRGAGNTIYF

v_call: TRBV9
cdr3_length: 15
cdr3_aa: CASSVDGQAAYGYTF

v_call: TRBV6-1
cdr3_length: 15
cdr3_aa: CASTRGSGDGQPQHF

v_call: TRBV7-3
cdr3_length: 17
cdr3_aa: CASSAWERTGEINEQFF

v_call: TRBV4-3
cdr3_length: 13
cdr3_aa: CASSRTSSDEQFF

v_call: TRBV9
cdr3_length: 15
cdr3_aa: CASSVGAGRDNEQFF

v_call: TRBV18
cdr3_length: 15
cdr3_aa: CASSPQGQGMDGYTF

v_call: TRBV7-2
cdr3_length: 13
cdr3_aa: CASSIRGGDEQFF

v_call: TRBV11-2
cdr3_length: 16
cdr3_aa: CASSDVLGSGGVEQYF

v_call: TRBV4-3
cdr3_length: 16
cdr3_aa: CASSQPSADRSEKLFF

v_call: TRBV13
cdr3_length: 13
cdr3_aa: CASSLQGLGGYTF

v_call: TRBV18
cdr3_length: 16
cdr3_aa: CASSPERRLGDYGYTF

v_call: TRBV5-4
cdr3_length: 16
cdr3_aa: CASSSGGGTNTGELFF

v_call: TRBV7-6
cdr3_length: 14
cdr3_aa: CASSPLEGGTEAFF

v_call: TRBV28
cdr3_length: 12
cdr3_aa: CASNGGYTEAFF

v_call: TRBV7-2
cdr3_length: 15
cdr3_aa: CASSWDSRSGNTIYF